These 4 T cell receptor beta chains were all obtained from the same sample, sequenced in a study of beta chain features in type 1 diabetes. Findings and caveats of the study: Among all four CD4+ subsets, Type 1 diabetes patients had TCRB CDR3s that were moderately but significantly shorter.

Sequencing targeted expressed TCRB transcripts, as all isolated RNA had been reverse transcribed. The table came from immunoSEQ multiplex PCR; TCRdb's copy has only in-frame clones and leaves some out. This repertoire shows 600,000 to 750,000 clones, around 11% found once; its top ten account for over 0.1%. Antigens for these TCRs are unknown. Sample: naive CD4+ T cells from blood. Receptors were obtained from a man aged 25 to 45 with type 1 diabetes.

The rearrangement links TRBV9 to TRBJ2-1; D is possibly TRBD2 (5 bases). Germline V gives CDR1 SGDLS, CDR2 YYNGEE. The CDR3 contains 15 residues. V was cut by 4 bases and J by 0 bases, with 11 bases left in between. CDR3 residues: CASSRGSPSYNEQFF. The DNA for the CDR3 is TGTGCCAGCAGCCGGGGATCCCCCTCCTACAATGAGCAGTTCTTC.

The chain couples TRBV4-3 to TRBJ1-3; TRBD1 agrees at 8 bases. CDR3 size: 15 residues. CDR1 LGHNA and CDR2 YSLEER come from the germline V gene. V gave up 4 bases and J gave up 4 bases; unmatched junction bases: 6. CDR3 region: CASSRGQGYGNTIYF. Here the CDR3 DNA reads TGCGCCAGCAGCCGCGGACAGGGTTACGGAAACACCATATATTTT.

This clone was counted only a few times. J is TRBJ1-5 and V is TRBV7-2, with TRBD1 as a possible D gene (6 bases). Germline values: CDR1 SGHTA, CDR2 FQGNSA. The CDR3 sequence is 14 residues long. Between the trimmed V and J ends, which lost 3 bases and 4 bases, there was a span of 10 bases. CDR3 bases: TGTGCCAGCAGCTTCGCGCAGGGGAATCAGCCCCAGCATTTT. Protein sequence: CASSFAQGNQPQHF.

CDR3 protein: CASSFQGTSLNTEAFF. The CDR3 DNA reads as TGTGCCAGCAGCTTCCAGGGGACTTCCCTTAACACTGAAGCTTTCTTT. The gene calls are TRBV5-6 and TRBJ1-1, with D perhaps matching TRBD1 (6 bases). CDR3 length: 16 residues. Germline-derived CDR1 and CDR2 are SGHDT and YYEEEE. The V end lost 2 bases, the J end lost 2 bases, and 16 bases lay between the germline ends.